The 29 T cell receptor beta chains below were found in one sample sequenced in a study of shared clonotypes between healthy human individuals. CD45RO-negative, CCR7-positively selected cells formed the naive CD8 fraction, excluding terminally differentiated effector memory CD45RA+ cells. Profiling relied on immunoSEQ multiplex PCR, and the TCRdb table lists in-frame clones only, not all of them. The table includes about 870,000 clones, about 92% detected once. What was sequenced was naive CD8+ T cells sorted from blood. Every receptor here comes from a man under 40 in good health.

V usage is TRBV7-2 and J usage is TRBJ2-2, with D perhaps TRBD2 (5 bases). CDR3 length equals 16 residues. Trimming stripped 2 bases from V and 4 bases from J, with 14 bases between. CDR1 is SGHTA and CDR2 is FQGNSA in the germline V gene. This CDR3 reads CASSLIGISSTGELFF. CDR3 bases: TGTGCCAGCAGCTTAATCGGGATCTCGAGCACCGGGGAGCTGTTTTTT. The variable domain in full, completed from reference TRBV7-2 and TRBJ2-2, reads GAGVSQSPSNKVTEKGKDVELRCDPISGHTALYWYRQSLGQGLEFLIYFQGNSAPDKSGLPSDRFSAERTGGSVSTLTIQRTQQEDSAVYLCASSLIGISSTGELFFGEGSRLTVL.

The chain has TRBV18 and TRBJ2-7; 12 nucleotides align to TRBD2. Trimming cost V 0 bases and J 1 base; bases outside gene matches: 7. The CDR3 contains 18 residues. CDR1 is KGHSH and CDR2 is LQKENI in the germline V gene. The CDR3 DNA is TGTGCCAGCTCACCACCGAGTCTAGCGGGAGGGCCTTCCTACGAGCAGTACTTC. Translation: CASSPPSLAGGPSYEQYF.

The chain is built from TRBV28 and TRBJ2-1, with TRBD2 matching over 7 bases. The CDR3 contains 18 residues. The trim removed 5 bases at V and 8 bases at J, leaving 21 bases unmatched. Germline CDR1 and CDR2: MDHEN and SYDVKM. For the CDR3, the DNA is TGTGCCAGCAGTACCTCCTGGGTCGGCGGGAGTCACATTGATGAGCAGTTCTTC. Translation: CASSTSWVGGSHIDEQFF.

The chain combines TRBV6-5 with TRBJ2-1; 7 nucleotides line up with TRBD1. Germline lookup yields CDR1 MNHEY and CDR2 SVGAGI. The CDR3 contains 14 residues. J was trimmed by 2 bases and V by 5 bases; bases with no gene match: 3. CDR3 region: CASSTGTAYNEQFF. The CDR3 region has the DNA TGTGCCAGCAGTACAGGGACAGCCTACAATGAGCAGTTCTTC.

CDR3 sequence (DNA): TGTGCCAGCAGCTCTCCGGGACCTCTTGGGGATGAGCAGTTCTTC. It is translated as CASSSPGPLGDEQFF. V gene TRBV7-2 combines with J gene TRBJ2-1; D may match TRBD1 or TRBD2 (5 bases each). CDR3 size: 15 residues. Germline loops: CDR1 SGHTA, CDR2 FQGNSA. Trimming cost V 4 bases and J 8 bases, with 18 bases left between them. Based on the CDR3 plus reference TRBV7-2 and TRBJ2-1, the full variable domain is GAGVSQSPSNKVTEKGKDVELRCDPISGHTALYWYRQSLGQGLEFLIYFQGNSAPDKSGLPSDRFSAERTGGSVSTLTIQRTQQEDSAVYLCASSSPGPLGDEQFFGPGTRLTVL.

This clone has a handful of counts. The rearrangement uses TRBV4-1 and TRBJ1-2, with 10 bases matching TRBD1. CDR3 length equals 16 residues. Trimming removed 1 base from V and 2 bases from J; junction bases left unmatched: 4. The germline V gene encodes CDR1 MGHRA and CDR2 YSYEKL. The chain's CDR3 is CASSQVGTGENYGYTF. CDR3 nucleotides: TGCGCCAGCAGCCAAGTGGGGACAGGGGAAAACTATGGCTACACCTTC.

The chain employs TRBV28 and TRBJ2-6; unclear D gene. Germline CDR1 MDHEN, CDR2 SYDVKM. V gave up 8 bases and J gave up 1 base, with 12 bases separating them. The CDR3 has 15 amino acids. CDR3 amino acids: CASSRNPSGANVLTF. The CDR3 nucleotides read TGTGCCAGCTCTAGGAATCCTTCTGGGGCCAACGTCCTGACTTTC.

This clone was counted only a few times. One end of the junction varies from germline; a read error may be responsible. This rearrangement joins TRBV7-9 to TRBJ1-3, with D unclear. Germline V gene lookup returns CDR1 SEHNR and CDR2 FQNEAQ (reference sequence). The CDR3 covers 9 residues. Here the CDR3 DNA reads TGTGCCACCGGATTCTCGGATCCATTT. As protein: CATGFSDPF.

This clone was recorded only once. At one end, the junction sequence differs from germline, possibly due to a read error. J is TRBJ2-6 and V is TRBV27; perhaps TRBD2 as D (5 bases). Germline lookup yields CDR1 MNHEY and CDR2 SMNVEV (reference sequence). The CDR3 extends over 16 amino acids. The CDR3: CASGFLGASGANVLTF. In DNA, the CDR3 is TGTGCCAGCGGTTTCCTGGGAGCCTCTGGGGCCAACGTCCTGACTTTC.

With regard to this clone: At one end the junction does not follow the germline gene, possibly because of a read error. This sequence joins TRBV6-1 and TRBJ2-7, with D possibly matching TRBD2 (6 bases). This CDR3 region has 12 residues. CDR1 is MNHNS, CDR2 SASEGT, per germline. Here the CDR3 reads CASSPLGVPGDF. Here the CDR3 DNA reads TGTGCCAGCAGCCCCCTGGGCGTACCGGGGGACTTC.

The genes are TRBV28 and TRBJ2-7, with 10 bases fitting TRBD1. Germline lookup yields CDR1 MDHEN and CDR2 SYDVKM. After removal of 6 bases from V and 4 bases from J, the junction contained 9 bases not matched to a gene. This CDR3 is built from 15 residues. CDR3 DNA sequence: TGTGCCAGCAGAACGGGACAGGGGATTCGGTACGAGCAGTACTTC. Translation: CASRTGQGIRYEQYF.

The rearrangement links TRBV5-6 to TRBJ2-5; TRBD1 matches at 8 bases. V trimming: 5 bases; J trimming: 5 bases; junction bases outside the gene matches: 11. Per germline, CDR1 SGHDT and CDR2 YYEEEE. The CDR3 totals 15 residues. Written as DNA, the CDR3 is TGTGCCAGCAGTTCAGGACAGGGTCTTTTGGAGACCCAGTACTTC. It codes for CASSSGQGLLETQYF.

This chain joins TRBV9 and TRBJ2-6; D might be TRBD2 (6 bases). Germline lookup yields CDR1 SGDLS and CDR2 YYNGEE. The CDR3 extends over 16 amino acids. V was trimmed by 0 bases and J by 0 bases, leaving 7 bases between them. CDR3 in DNA: TGTGCCAGCAGCGTAGCGGAGGGCTCTGGGGCCAACGTCCTGACTTTC. Amino acids: CASSVAEGSGANVLTF.

The chain carries TRBV7-8 and TRBJ2-1; 9 nucleotides match TRBD2. CDR1 is SGHVS, CDR2 FQNEAQ, per germline. The CDR3 length is 16 residues. J was trimmed by 6 bases and V by 2 bases; bases with no gene match: 8. In DNA, the CDR3 is TGTGCCAGCAGCTTAACCATAGCGGGAGCTCGCAATGAGCAGTTCTTC. It is translated as CASSLTIAGARNEQFF. The variable domain in full, completed from reference TRBV7-8 and TRBJ2-1, reads GAGVSQSPRYKVAKRGQDVALRCDPISGHVSLFWYQQALGQGPEFLTYFQNEAQLDKSGLPSDRFFAERPEGSVSTLKIQRTQQEDSAVYLCASSLTIAGARNEQFFGPGTRLTVL.

The chain couples TRBV15 to TRBJ2-3, with D maybe TRBD2 (6 bases). V was clipped by 0 bases and J by 4 bases, with 14 bases between them. Germline assignment: CDR1 LNHNV and CDR2 YYDKDF (reference sequence). The CDR3 covers 16 residues. The CDR3 here is CATSRDPSGYADTQYF. The CDR3 DNA is TGTGCCACCAGCAGAGATCCCAGCGGGTACGCAGATACGCAGTATTTT.

This rearrangement joins TRBV7-8 to TRBJ2-5; D not certain. Germline CDR1 SGHVS, CDR2 FQNEAQ. The ends were cut back, 3 bases at V and 5 bases at J, with 13 bases in the middle. The CDR3 runs 14 residues. The CDR3 nucleotides read TGTGCCAGCAGCTTTACCGAGCTTAAGGAGACCCAGTACTTC. Translated: CASSFTELKETQYF.

The rearrangement links TRBV5-4 to TRBJ2-7; 8 bases line up with TRBD1. The CDR3 has 14 amino acids. With V trimmed by 4 bases and J by 3 bases, 6 bases remained unmatched. Per the germline V gene, CDR1 is SGHNT and CDR2 is YYREEE (reference sequence). Written as DNA, the CDR3 is TGTGCCAGCAGCGGCGCCGACAGGGGCTACGAGCAGTACTTC. Translating it yields CASSGADRGYEQYF.

The J gene is TRBJ2-2, the V gene TRBV9; 14 bases line up with TRBD2. The CDR3 is made up of 20 amino acids. Germline V gene sequence: CDR1 SGDLS, CDR2 YYNGEE. With V trimmed by 3 bases and J by 1 base, 11 bases remained unmatched. CDR3 region: CASSGEAGTSGSWNTGELFF. In DNA, the CDR3 is TGTGCCAGCAGCGGCGAAGCCGGGACTAGCGGGAGTTGGAACACCGGGGAGCTGTTTTTT.

The chain uses TRBV9 and TRBJ2-5, with TRBD1 identical over 7 bases. The CDR3 has 14 residues. Unmatched junction bases numbered 6, after V lost 2 bases and J lost 5 bases. The germline CDR1 and CDR2 sequences are SGDLS and YYNGEE. CDR3 bases: TGTGCCAGCAGCGTGACAGGGATGATGGAGACCCAGTACTTC. It specifies CASSVTGMMETQYF.

This clone was detected once. The chain joins TRBV27 to TRBJ2-1, with D perhaps matching TRBD2 (7 bases). The germline CDR1 and CDR2 sequences are MNHEY and SMNVEV (reference sequence). The CDR3 covers 14 residues. Trimming cost V 5 bases and J 7 bases, with 15 bases left between them. The CDR3 loop reads CASSGGGAGNEQFF. CDR3 coding DNA: TGTGCCAGCAGTGGAGGGGGAGCGGGGAATGAGCAGTTCTTC.

This chain connects TRBV27 to TRBJ2-2, with no clear D. Trimming shortened V by 1 base and J by 1 base, and 7 bases separated the two germline ends. This CDR3 has 15 amino acids. Germline-derived CDR1 and CDR2 are MNHEY and SMNVEV (reference sequence). The CDR3 reads CASSLWPENTGELFF. The CDR3 nucleotides are TGTGCCAGCAGTTTATGGCCGGAGAACACCGGGGAGCTGTTTTTT.

The rearrangement uses TRBV4-3 and TRBJ1-1; perhaps TRBD1 as D (5 bases). Germline-derived CDR1 and CDR2 are LGHNA and YSLEER. The CDR3 runs to 11 residues. V shed 5 bases and J shed 11 bases, with 12 bases lying between them. The CDR3 spells CASSGGRRAFF. CDR3 DNA: TGCGCCAGCAGCGGGGGGAGGCGGGCTTTCTTT.

As concerns this clone: The identical CDR3 is also encoded by other nucleotide sequences in the sample. This chain uses TRBV13 with TRBJ2-3; the D is unclear. Germline loops: CDR1 PRHDT, CDR2 FYEKMQ (reference sequence). This CDR3 is built from 13 residues. V lost 0 bases to trimming and J lost 2 bases, with 3 bases between them. CDR3 DNA: TGTGCCAGCAGCTTAGGCACCACAGATACGCAGTATTTT. It codes for CASSLGTTDTQYF.

This clone has just one count. The gene calls are TRBV9 and TRBJ2-5; D remains ambiguous. Germline V lookup: CDR1 SGDLS, CDR2 YYNGEE. CDR3 length: 16 amino acids. V dropped 3 bases and J dropped 0 bases, with 15 bases sitting between them. DNA of the CDR3: TGTGCCAGCAGCGCGACGTTTTTAGGGTACCAAGAGACCCAGTACTTC. It is translated as CASSATFLGYQETQYF. The full variable domain, its missing parts supplied by reference TRBV9 and TRBJ2-5, is DSGVTQTPKHLITATGQRVTLRCSPRSGDLSVYWYQQSLDQGLQFLIQYYNGEERAKGNILERFSAQQFPDLHSELNLSSLELGDSALYFCASSATFLGYQETQYFGPGTRLLVL.

The chain joins TRBV5-4 to TRBJ2-3, with TRBD2 identical over 11 bases. The CDR3 is made up of 15 amino acids. Unmatched junction bases numbered 7, after V lost 4 bases and J lost 6 bases. In germline, CDR1 is SGHNT, CDR2 YYREEE (reference sequence). DNA of the CDR3: TGTGCCAGCAGCGGTATAGCGGGAGGGCCGGATACGCAGTATTTT. Translating it yields CASSGIAGGPDTQYF.

A word on this clone: The same CDR3 can be traced to other DNA sequences in this sample. The chain is built from TRBV27 and TRBJ2-5, with TRBD2 as a possible D gene (5 bases). CDR3 length equals 11 residues. V shed 8 bases and J shed 5 bases, with 9 bases lying between them. The germline gives CDR1 MNHEY, CDR2 SMNVEV (reference sequence). The CDR3 DNA follows: TGTGCCAGCCGAAGAGGGGAGACCCAGTACTTC. This encodes CASRRGETQYF.

The chain links TRBV4-1 to TRBJ2-7; 12 bases align to TRBD2. V dropped 2 bases and J dropped 2; count of bases not matched to a gene: 16. Per germline, CDR1 MGHRA and CDR2 YSYEKL. CDR3 length equals 20 residues. CDR3 bases: TGCGCCAGCAGCCAAATTGAGACTAGCGGGGGAGGCCCAGCGCCCTACGAGCAGTACTTC. Translating gives CASSQIETSGGGPAPYEQYF.

CDR3 residues: CASTPLAASYNEQFF. For the CDR3, the DNA is TGTGCCAGCACACCTCTAGCGGCCTCCTACAATGAGCAGTTCTTC. The chain carries TRBV6-6 and TRBJ2-1; 7 bases line up with TRBD2. Losses at the gene ends were 7 bases for V and 0 bases for J; bases not matched to a gene: 6. CDR1 MNHNY and CDR2 SVGAGI come from the germline V gene (reference sequence). The CDR3 consists of 15 residues.

This clone was recorded only once. The rearrangement links TRBV7-8 to TRBJ2-7; possibly TRBD1 for D (5 bases). This CDR3 is 14 amino acids long. Trimming removed 1 base from V and 7 bases from J, with 14 bases in between. CDR1 and CDR2 (germline): SGHVS, FQNEAQ. The CDR3 is CASSLEGDAREQYF. The CDR3 bases are TGTGCCAGCAGCTTAGAAGGGGATGCAAGAGAGCAGTACTTC. The full variable domain, rest sourced from reference TRBV7-8 and TRBJ2-7, is GAGVSQSPRYKVAKRGQDVALRCDPISGHVSLFWYQQALGQGPEFLTYFQNEAQLDKSGLPSDRFFAERPEGSVSTLKIQRTQQEDSAVYLCASSLEGDAREQYFGPGTRLTVT.